The 15 T cell receptor beta chains in this list originate from one sample, sequenced in a study of cytomegalovirus exposure and HLA in healthy donors (dated by TCRdb to the late 2010s). Libraries came from the immunoSEQ multiplex PCR assay. A mixture of 60 forward primers for TCR Vbeta segments and 13 reverse primers for TCR Jbeta segments was used in the multiplex PCR. TCRdb retrieved this table from immuneACCESS and kept in-frame rearrangements only. Not all clones are present; in checked studies, unresolved V genes account for under half, and no reason is known for the remainder. The table for this sample lists approximately 190,000 clones; over 65% of them were counted only once. About 2% of the sample is taken by the ten largest. Sequencing was performed on PBMCs. Source of these receptors: a woman in her twenties or thirties in good health and CMV-seronegative.

The gene calls are TRBV18 and TRBJ2-1; 9 bases align to TRBD1. V shed 6 bases and J 3 bases; nucleotides not matched to a gene: 0. Germline-derived CDR1 and CDR2 are KGHSH and LQKENI. This CDR3 contains 13 residues. In nucleotides, the CDR3 is TGTGCCAGCTCGGGACAGGGCTACAATGAGCAGTTCTTC. Its protein product is CASSGQGYNEQFF.

The genes are TRBV7-9 and TRBJ2-1, with 7 nucleotides matching TRBD1. This CDR3 contains 16 residues. Trimming at V came to 4 bases and at J to 2 bases, leaving 8 bases not matched to a gene. CDR1 SEHNR and CDR2 FQNEAQ come from the germline V gene (reference sequence). The CDR3 region has the DNA TGTGCCAGCAGCTCCCGGTACAGGGGACCCTACAATGAGCAGTTCTTC. Translated: CASSSRYRGPYNEQFF.

V usage is TRBV5-1 and J usage is TRBJ1-3; tentatively, D is TRBD1 (5 bases). The CDR3 has 15 amino acids. Trimming removed 4 bases from V and 4 bases from J, with 15 bases in between. Germline CDR1 reads SGHRS; CDR2 reads YFSETQ. The CDR3 coding sequence is TGCGCCAGCAGCCTGACAGCTACGGTCGGAAACACCATATATTTT. This translates into CASSLTATVGNTIYF.

This clone was seen once. The chain combines TRBV14 with TRBJ2-7; TRBD1 aligns across 8 bases. This CDR3 has 14 residues. The germline gives CDR1 SGHDN, CDR2 FVKESK. V dropped 1 base and J dropped 6; count of bases not matched to a gene: 5. The CDR3 loop is CASSQATGGSEQYF. The CDR3 nucleotides are TGTGCCAGCAGCCAAGCCACAGGGGGTAGCGAGCAGTACTTC.

This chain connects TRBV6-1 to TRBJ2-1; 7 bases align to TRBD2. Germline V gene sequence: CDR1 MNHNS, CDR2 SASEGT. Unmatched junction bases numbered 7, after V lost 6 bases and J lost 2 bases. The CDR3 loop spans 15 amino acids. In nucleotides, the CDR3 is TGTGCCAGCAGCCTTCTGGCGGGGGCCTACAATGAGCAGTTCTTC. Translation: CASSLLAGAYNEQFF.

This rearrangement joins TRBV19 to TRBJ1-2, with 7 bases aligning to TRBD1. The CDR3 runs to 13 residues. Germline V gives CDR1 LNHDA, CDR2 SQIVND (reference sequence). J was trimmed by 7 bases and V by 1 base; bases with no gene match: 3. CDR3 sequence reads: CASSIGQGSGYTF. CDR3 bases: TGTGCCAGTAGTATAGGACAGGGCAGTGGCTACACCTTC.

This chain connects TRBV5-1 to TRBJ2-7; TRBD1 might be the D (6 bases). With 4 bases removed from V and 2 bases from J, the gap between germline ends came to 13 bases. Germline CDR1 and CDR2: SGHRS and YFSETQ. CDR3 length: 14 residues. The CDR3 DNA sequence: TGCGCCAGCAGCCTCAACAGGGTCCCCTACGAGCAGTACTTC. Its protein product is CASSLNRVPYEQYF.

The rearrangement joins TRBV18 to TRBJ1-2, with D possibly TRBD1 on 6 matching bases. The CDR3 runs to 15 residues. Germline CDR1 reads KGHSH; CDR2 reads LQKENI. V was clipped by 3 bases and J by 5 bases, with 16 bases between them. The chain's CDR3 is CASSPDSPWRYGYTF. CDR3 coding DNA: TGTGCCAGCTCACCGGACAGCCCTTGGAGGTATGGCTACACCTTC. Using reference TRBV18 and TRBJ1-2 for the parts outside the CDR3, the full variable domain is NAGVMQNPRHLVRRRGQEARLRCSPMKGHSHVYWYRQLPEEGLKFMVYLQKENIIDESGMPKERFSAEFPKEGPSILRIQQVVRGDSAAYFCASSPDSPWRYGYTFGSGTRLTVV.

The chain is built from TRBV18 and TRBJ2-3; 13 nucleotides match TRBD2. This CDR3 spans 17 amino acids. The junction had 2 bases not matched to a gene; V was cut back by 0 bases and J by 2 bases. Germline CDR1 reads KGHSH; CDR2 reads LQKENI. The CDR3 DNA reads TGTGCCAGCTCACCACCGGGACTAGCGGGATCCACAGATACGCAGTATTTT. Protein product: CASSPPGLAGSTDTQYF.

This clone was found a few times. The chain links TRBV10-3 to TRBJ2-2; D might be TRBD2 (5 bases). V dropped 11 bases and J dropped 5 bases, with 21 bases sitting between them. This CDR3 is 15 amino acids long. Germline V gene data show CDR1 as ENHRY and CDR2 as SYGVKD. As DNA, the CDR3 is TGTGCCGCTCGTACCGGGGTGGACGAGACCGGGGAGCTGTTTTTT. As protein: CAARTGVDETGELFF.

V gene TRBV18 combines with J gene TRBJ2-7; TRBD1 aligns across 7 bases. Per germline, CDR1 KGHSH and CDR2 LQKENI. This CDR3 comprises 14 residues. J lost 5 bases, V lost 2 bases, and 6 bases had no gene match. In nucleotides, the CDR3 is TGTGCCAGCTCACCATCCAGGGGGATTAACGAGCAGTACTTC. It specifies CASSPSRGINEQYF.

The V gene is TRBV19, the J gene TRBJ2-7; maybe TRBD1 (5 bases). This CDR3 has 14 amino acids. V was shortened by 2 bases and J by 3 bases, with 11 bases between the two germline ends. Per germline, CDR1 LNHDA and CDR2 SQIVND (reference sequence). The CDR3 reads CASSIQGSGYEQYF. The CDR3 bases are TGTGCCAGTAGTATACAGGGTTCGGGCTACGAGCAGTACTTC.

This clone was recorded only once. The chain joins TRBV7-8 to TRBJ1-5; 10 nucleotides line up with TRBD1. The CDR3 is 15 amino acids. J gave up 4 bases and V 5 bases, and 5 bases lay outside the gene matches. CDR1 is SGHVS, CDR2 FQNEAQ, per germline. The CDR3 nucleotides are TGTGCCAGCAGCCCCGACAGGGGGCGAAATCAGCCCCAGCATTTT. The encoded protein is CASSPDRGRNQPQHF.

The gene calls are TRBV25-1 and TRBJ2-1; a weak D match, TRBD1 (6 bases). CDR1 is MGHDK, CDR2 SYGVNS, per germline. The CDR3 is 13 residues long. Trimming took off 9 bases at V and 7 bases at J, with 16 bases between the two ends. CDR3 in amino acids: CASSAGEVNEQFF. CDR3 DNA: TGTGCCAGTTCTGCAGGGGAAGTGAATGAGCAGTTCTTC.

The genes are TRBV6-5 and TRBJ2-2; D ambiguous. Germline V CDR1 and CDR2: MNHEY, SVGAGI. CDR3 length equals 14 residues. Trimming shortened V by 0 bases and J by 4 bases, and 6 bases separated the two germline ends. CDR3 bases: TGTGCCAGCAGTTACTCTGGCCCCACCGGGGAGCTGTTTTTT. Protein: CASSYSGPTGELFF.